This TCR beta chain was sequenced in a study of cytomegalovirus exposure and HLA in healthy donors. The CDR3 length is 14 residues. Germline trimming cut 6 bases from V and 4 bases from J; bases unmatched to any gene: 9. Germline V gene data show CDR1 as SQVTM and CDR2 as ANQGSEA. General study results and limits: Reported results showed that the classifier diagnosed cytomegalovirus status with high specificity and sensitivity. Earlier analysis looked at TCR beta V segments, and most were productive about 90% or about 30% of the time.

To note about this clone: Its antigen is unidentified.

PCR primers comprised 60 Vbeta and 13 Jbeta primers. Data came from immunoSEQ multiplex PCR; TCRdb stores just in-frame clones and leaves some out. The sample has approximately 170,000 clones, around 77% seen once. The sequence was collected from a man between 35 and 55 years old in good health and CMV-seronegative. This chain uses TRBV29-1 with TRBJ2-3; TRBD1 matches 8 bases. The sample consisted of PBMCs. In DNA form, the CDR3 reads TGCAGCGTACCTCACAGGGGGGTAGCAGATACGCAGTATTTT. Its protein product is CSVPHRGVADTQYF.